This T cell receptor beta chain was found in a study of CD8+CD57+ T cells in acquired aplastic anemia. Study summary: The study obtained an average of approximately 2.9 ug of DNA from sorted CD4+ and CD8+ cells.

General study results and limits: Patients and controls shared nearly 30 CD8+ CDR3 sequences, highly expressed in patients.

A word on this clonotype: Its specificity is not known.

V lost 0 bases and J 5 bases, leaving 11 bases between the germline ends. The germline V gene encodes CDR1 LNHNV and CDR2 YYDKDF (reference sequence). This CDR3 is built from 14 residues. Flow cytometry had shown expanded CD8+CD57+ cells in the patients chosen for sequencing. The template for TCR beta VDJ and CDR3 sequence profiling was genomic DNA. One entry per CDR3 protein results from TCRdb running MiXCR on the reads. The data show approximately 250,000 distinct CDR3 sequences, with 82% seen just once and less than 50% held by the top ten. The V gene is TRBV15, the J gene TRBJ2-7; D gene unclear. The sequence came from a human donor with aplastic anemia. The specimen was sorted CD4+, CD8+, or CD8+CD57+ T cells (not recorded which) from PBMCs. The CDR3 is CATSRDRQADEQYF. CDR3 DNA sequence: TGTGCCACCAGCAGAGATCGGCAGGCGGACGAGCAGTACTTC.